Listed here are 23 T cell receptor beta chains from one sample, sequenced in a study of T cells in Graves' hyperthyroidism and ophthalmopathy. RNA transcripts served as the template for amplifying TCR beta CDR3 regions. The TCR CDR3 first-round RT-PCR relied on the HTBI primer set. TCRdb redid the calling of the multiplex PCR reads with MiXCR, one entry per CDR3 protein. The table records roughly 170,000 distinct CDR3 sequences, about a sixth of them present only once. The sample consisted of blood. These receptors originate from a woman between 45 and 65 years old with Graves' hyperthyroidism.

CDR3 in DNA: TGTGCCAGCAGCTTAAGTTCCGGACAGGGGTACGGTGAGCAGTTCTTC. Residues: CASSLSSGQGYGEQFF. V is TRBV7-9 and J is TRBJ2-1; 9 nucleotides line up with TRBD1. With V trimmed by 2 bases and J by 9 bases, 11 bases remained unmatched. CDR1 is SEHNR, CDR2 FQNEAQ, per germline (reference sequence). The CDR3 has 16 residues.

The DNA of the CDR3 is TGCGCCAGCAGCTTGGCACCTAGCGGGGGGAGTCGCACAGATACGCAGTATTTT. Protein product: CASSLAPSGGSRTDTQYF. The chain uses TRBV5-1 and TRBJ2-3, with 11 bases fitting TRBD2. The CDR3 spans 18 residues. In germline, CDR1 is SGHRS, CDR2 YFSETQ. The junction had 7 bases not matched to a gene; V was cut back by 0 bases and J by 1 base.

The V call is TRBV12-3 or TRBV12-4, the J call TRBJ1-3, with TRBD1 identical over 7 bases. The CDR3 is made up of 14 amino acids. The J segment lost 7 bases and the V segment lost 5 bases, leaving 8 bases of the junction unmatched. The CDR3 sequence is CASSLTGLSNTIYF. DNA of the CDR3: TGTGCCAGCAGTCTGACAGGGCTGAGTAACACCATATATTTT.

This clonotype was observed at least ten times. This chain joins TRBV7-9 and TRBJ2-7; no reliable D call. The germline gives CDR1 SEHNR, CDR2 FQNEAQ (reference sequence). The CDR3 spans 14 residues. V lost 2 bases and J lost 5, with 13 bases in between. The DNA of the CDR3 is TGTGCCAGCAGCTTAACCCTCGCAGGCGACGAGCAGTACTTC. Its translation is CASSLTLAGDEQYF.

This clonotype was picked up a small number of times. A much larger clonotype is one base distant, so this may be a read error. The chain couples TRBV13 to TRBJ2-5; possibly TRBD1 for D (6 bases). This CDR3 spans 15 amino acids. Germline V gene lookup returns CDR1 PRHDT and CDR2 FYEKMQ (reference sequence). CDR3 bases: TGTGCCAGCAGCTCCCACAGGGTACGCGAAGAGGCCCAGTACTTC. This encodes CASSSHRVREEAQYF.

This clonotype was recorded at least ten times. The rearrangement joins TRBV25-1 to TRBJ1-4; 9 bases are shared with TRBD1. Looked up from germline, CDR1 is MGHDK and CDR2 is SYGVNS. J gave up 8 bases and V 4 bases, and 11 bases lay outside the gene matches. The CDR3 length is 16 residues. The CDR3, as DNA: TGTGCCAGCAGTGCCCTTTTACAGGGGGCGAGGGAAAAACTGTTTTTT. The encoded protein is CASSALLQGAREKLFF.

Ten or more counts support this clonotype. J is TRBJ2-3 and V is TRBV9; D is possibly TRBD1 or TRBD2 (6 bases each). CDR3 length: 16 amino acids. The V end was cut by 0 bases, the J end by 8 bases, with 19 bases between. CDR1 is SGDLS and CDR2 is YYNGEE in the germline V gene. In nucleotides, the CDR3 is TGTGCCAGCAGCGTAGCTTACGGGGGCGACTTCGGTACGCAGTATTTT. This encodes CASSVAYGGDFGTQYF. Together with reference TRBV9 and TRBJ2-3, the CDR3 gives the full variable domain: DSGVTQTPKHLITATGQRVTLRCSPRSGDLSVYWYQQSLDQGLQFLIQYYNGEERAKGNILERFSAQQFPDLHSELNLSSLELGDSALYFCASSVAYGGDFGTQYFGPGTRLTVL.

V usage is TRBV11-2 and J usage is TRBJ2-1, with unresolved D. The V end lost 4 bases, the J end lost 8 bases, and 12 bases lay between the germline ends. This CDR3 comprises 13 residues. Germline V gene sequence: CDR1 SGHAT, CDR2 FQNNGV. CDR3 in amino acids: CASSSHSGYEQFF. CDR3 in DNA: TGTGCCAGCAGCTCACACTCCGGGTATGAGCAGTTCTTC.

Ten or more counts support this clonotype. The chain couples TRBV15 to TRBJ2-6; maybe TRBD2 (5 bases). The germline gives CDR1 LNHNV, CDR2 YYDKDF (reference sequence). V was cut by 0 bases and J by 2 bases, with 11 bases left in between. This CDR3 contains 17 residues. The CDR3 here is CATSRDHIGAGANVLTF. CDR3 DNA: TGTGCCACCAGCAGAGACCATATCGGGGCTGGGGCCAACGTCCTGACTTTC.

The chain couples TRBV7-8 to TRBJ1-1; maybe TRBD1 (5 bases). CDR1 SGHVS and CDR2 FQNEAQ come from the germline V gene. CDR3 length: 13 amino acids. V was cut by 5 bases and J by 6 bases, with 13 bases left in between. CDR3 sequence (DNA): TGTGCCAGCAGCACCCGGGGCGGTGCTGAAGCTTTCTTT. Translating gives CASSTRGGAEAFF.

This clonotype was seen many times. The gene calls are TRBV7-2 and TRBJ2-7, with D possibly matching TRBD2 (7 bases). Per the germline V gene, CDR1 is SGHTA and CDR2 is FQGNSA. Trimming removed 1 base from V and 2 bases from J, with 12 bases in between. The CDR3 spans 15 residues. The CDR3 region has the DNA TGTGCCAGCAGCTTAGGGGGGGGCGCGCCCTACGAGCAGTACTTC. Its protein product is CASSLGGGAPYEQYF.

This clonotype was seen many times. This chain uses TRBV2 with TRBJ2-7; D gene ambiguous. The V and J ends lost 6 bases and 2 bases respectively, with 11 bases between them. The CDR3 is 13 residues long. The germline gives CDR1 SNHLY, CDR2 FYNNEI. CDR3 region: CASRPLVTYEQYF. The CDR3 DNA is TGTGCCAGCAGACCCCTAGTGACCTACGAGCAGTACTTC.

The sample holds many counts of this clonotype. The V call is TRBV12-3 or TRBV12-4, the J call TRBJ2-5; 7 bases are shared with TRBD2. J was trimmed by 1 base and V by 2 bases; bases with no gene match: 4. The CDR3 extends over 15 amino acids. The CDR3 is CASSLRSGGQETQYF. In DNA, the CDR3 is TGTGCCAGCAGTTTAAGGTCGGGGGGCCAAGAGACCCAGTACTTC.

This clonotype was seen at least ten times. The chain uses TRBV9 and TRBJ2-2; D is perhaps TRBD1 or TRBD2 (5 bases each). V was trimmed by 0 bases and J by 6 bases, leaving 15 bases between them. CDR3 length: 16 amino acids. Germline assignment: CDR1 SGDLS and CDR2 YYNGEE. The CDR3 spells CASSVVSAGRAGELFF. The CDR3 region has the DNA TGTGCCAGCAGCGTAGTGTCGGCAGGGCGGGCCGGGGAGCTGTTTTTT. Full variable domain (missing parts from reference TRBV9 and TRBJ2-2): DSGVTQTPKHLITATGQRVTLRCSPRSGDLSVYWYQQSLDQGLQFLIQYYNGEERAKGNILERFSAQQFPDLHSELNLSSLELGDSALYFCASSVVSAGRAGELFFGEGSRLTVL.

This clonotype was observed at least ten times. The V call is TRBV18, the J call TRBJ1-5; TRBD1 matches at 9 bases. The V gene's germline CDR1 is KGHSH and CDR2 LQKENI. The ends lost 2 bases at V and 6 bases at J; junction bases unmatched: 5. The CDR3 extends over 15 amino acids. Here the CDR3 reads CASSPASTGGQPQHF. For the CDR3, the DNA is TGTGCCAGCTCACCAGCCTCGACAGGGGGTCAGCCCCAGCATTTT.

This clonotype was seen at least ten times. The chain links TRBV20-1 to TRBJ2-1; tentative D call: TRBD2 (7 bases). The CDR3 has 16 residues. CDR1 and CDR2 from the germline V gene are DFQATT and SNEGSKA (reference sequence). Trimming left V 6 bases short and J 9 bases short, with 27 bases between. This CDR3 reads CSAKGTRGGDWGEQFF. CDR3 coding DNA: TGCAGTGCCAAGGGTACTAGAGGGGGGGACTGGGGTGAGCAGTTCTTC.

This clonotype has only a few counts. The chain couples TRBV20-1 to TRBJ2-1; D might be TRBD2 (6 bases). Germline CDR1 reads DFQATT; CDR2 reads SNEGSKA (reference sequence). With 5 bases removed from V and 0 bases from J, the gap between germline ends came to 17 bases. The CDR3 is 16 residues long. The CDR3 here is CSAAKRRGPSYNEQFF. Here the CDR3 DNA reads TGCAGTGCTGCCAAACGGCGGGGACCCTCCTACAATGAGCAGTTCTTC.

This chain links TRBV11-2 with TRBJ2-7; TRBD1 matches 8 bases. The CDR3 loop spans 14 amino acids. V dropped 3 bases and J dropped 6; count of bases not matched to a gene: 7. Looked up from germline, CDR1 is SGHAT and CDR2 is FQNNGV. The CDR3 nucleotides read TGTGCCAGCAGCTTCCAGGACAGGGTGGGCGAGCAGTACTTC. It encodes CASSFQDRVGEQYF.

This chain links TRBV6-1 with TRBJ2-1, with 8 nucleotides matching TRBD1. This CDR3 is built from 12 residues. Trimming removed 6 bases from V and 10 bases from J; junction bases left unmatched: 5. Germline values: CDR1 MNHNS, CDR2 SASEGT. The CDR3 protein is CASSTGTGEQFF. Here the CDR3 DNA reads TGTGCCAGCAGCACCGGGACAGGCGAGCAGTTCTTC.

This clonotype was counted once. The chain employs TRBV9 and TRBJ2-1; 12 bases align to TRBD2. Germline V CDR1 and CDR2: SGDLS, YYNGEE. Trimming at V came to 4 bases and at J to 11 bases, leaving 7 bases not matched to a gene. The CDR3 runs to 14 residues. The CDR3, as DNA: TGTGCCAGCAGCCCTACTAGCGGGGGGTCTAAGCAGTTCTTC. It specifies CASSPTSGGSKQFF.

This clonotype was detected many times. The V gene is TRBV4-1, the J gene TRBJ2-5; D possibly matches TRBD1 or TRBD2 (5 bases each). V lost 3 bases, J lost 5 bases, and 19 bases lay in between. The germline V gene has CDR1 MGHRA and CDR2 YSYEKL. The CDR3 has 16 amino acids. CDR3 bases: TGCGCCAGCAGCCACGGAGGTGGGGGAAATCGGGAGACCCAGTACTTC. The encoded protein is CASSHGGGGNRETQYF.

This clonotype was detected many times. This chain's CDR3 is CASSRTGGLDGYTF. The CDR3 DNA reads TGTGCCAGCAGTAGAACAGGGGGATTAGATGGCTACACCTTC. The V gene is TRBV2, the J gene TRBJ1-2, with 8 bases that match TRBD1. Germline loops: CDR1 SNHLY, CDR2 FYNNEI. CDR3 length equals 14 residues. The trim removed 5 bases at V and 6 bases at J, leaving 8 bases unmatched. The full variable domain, rest sourced from reference TRBV2 and TRBJ1-2, is EPEVTQTPSHQVTQMGQEVILRCVPISNHLYFYWYRQILGQKVEFLVSFYNNEISEKSEIFDDQFSVERPDGSNFTLKIRSTKLEDSAMYFCASSRTGGLDGYTFGSGTRLTVV.

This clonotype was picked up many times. In nucleotides, the CDR3 is TGTGCCAGCAGAGACTTGAAGATCCAGTACTTC. Protein product: CASRDLKIQYF. J is TRBJ2-5 and V is TRBV12-3 or TRBV12-4, with D unclear. The CDR3 contains 11 residues. The V and J ends lost 6 bases and 10 bases respectively, with 12 bases between them.